This T cell receptor (beta chain) came from a study of T cells after yellow fever vaccination. This clonotype qualifies as medium-sized (0.01 to 0.1%). V lost 1 base and J lost 5; bases outside the gene matches: 5. There are 15 residues in the CDR3. In germline, CDR1 is SEHNR, CDR2 FQNEAQ (reference sequence). MiXCR, applied by TCRdb to the 5' RACE reads, yields one record per CDR3 protein. The sample includes 100,000 to 150,000 distinct CDR3 sequences, nearly 15% of them seen just once. The sequencing used CD8+ T cells sorted from PBMCs, collected 5 days after the yellow fever booster vaccination. The V call is TRBV7-9, the J call TRBJ2-1, with 7 positions matching TRBD2. This sequence originates from a man younger than 35 who received the YFV17D yellow fever vaccine. For the CDR3, the DNA is TGTGCCAGCAGCTTAGTTGGAGCGGGGAACAATGAGCAGTTCTTC. Translation: CASSLVGAGNNEQFF.